This T cell receptor (beta chain) was documented in a study of Graves' ophthalmopathy and Graves' hyperthyroidism. Study at large: No treatment had been given when peripheral blood was collected at initial diagnosis.

Study-wide results and caveats: The authors also found most expanded thyroid clonotypes above 0.001 frequency in blood.

For this clonotype: As yet, its antigen is unknown.

Germline V gene sequence: CDR1 LNHDA, CDR2 SQIVND (reference sequence). The CDR3 sequence is 17 residues long. Trimming pared 5 bases from V and 1 base from J, leaving 17 bases between. Active ophthalmopathy (CAS at least 3, NOSPECS at least 4), lasting under 3 months. Fresh peripheral blood, over 9.5 ml, was the PBMC source. CDR3 regions of TCR beta were amplified from RNA transcripts. HTBI-primed first-round RT-PCR preceded second-round multiplex PCR. TCRdb reprocessed the multiplex PCR reads with MiXCR, giving one entry per CDR3 protein. The sample holds 240,000 or so distinct CDR3 sequences, about 47% seen once.

The TCR comes from an adult man with Graves' ophthalmopathy. The chain combines TRBV19 with TRBJ2-2, with TRBD2 as a possible D gene (6 bases). The sample was peripheral blood. Here the CDR3 reads CASSFSPGSQNTGELFF. The CDR3 DNA follows: TGTGCCAGTAGTTTTTCCCCCGGGAGCCAGAACACCGGGGAGCTGTTTTTT.